This entry lists 4 T cell receptor beta chains sequenced from one sample in a study of shared clonotypes between healthy human individuals. TCRdb's copy holds only in-frame clones and misses some; the assay was immunoSEQ multiplex PCR. Of 550,000 to 600,000 clones listed, about 98% were seen once; the top ten hold 0.25% to 0.35%. Naive CD8 cells lacked CD45RO and underwent positive selection for CCR7, leaving out terminally differentiated effector memory CD45RA+ cells. Sample: naive CD8+ T cells sorted from blood. The receptors here all came from a man aged 30-40 years in good health.

This rearrangement joins TRBV5-6 to TRBJ2-1; D is perhaps TRBD2 (6 bases). Trimming took 4 bases from V and 4 from J, leaving 9 bases between them. Germline V gene data show CDR1 as SGHDT and CDR2 as YYEEEE. The CDR3 is 13 residues long. Here the CDR3 DNA reads TGTGCCAGCAGCAGGCGGGGTTACAATGAGCAGTTCTTC. It translates to CASSRRGYNEQFF. Drawing the rest from reference TRBV5-6 and TRBJ2-1, the complete variable domain is DAGVTQSPTHLIKTRGQQVTLRCSPKSGHDTVSWYQQALGQGPQFIFQYYEEEERQRGNFPDRFSGHQFPNYSSELNVNALLLGDSALYLCASSRRGYNEQFFGPGTRLTVL.

The gene calls are TRBV7-8 and TRBJ2-1; tentative D call: TRBD2 (5 bases). This CDR3 has 16 residues. Germline lookup yields CDR1 SGHVS and CDR2 FQNEAQ. V was trimmed by 6 bases and J by 2 bases, leaving 17 bases between them. The CDR3 DNA follows: TGTGCCAGCAGGACTCCCGAGGACGGGGCCTACAATGAGCAGTTCTTC. It encodes CASRTPEDGAYNEQFF.

J is TRBJ2-7 and V is TRBV4-3; D is uncertain. Germline V lookup: CDR1 LGHNA, CDR2 YSLEER. Trimming cost V 4 bases and J 0 bases, with 10 bases left between them. CDR3 length equals 14 residues. This CDR3 is CASSLRLTSYEQYF. The CDR3 region has the DNA TGCGCCAGCAGCCTCCGACTGACCTCCTACGAGCAGTACTTC.

This chain connects TRBV5-1 to TRBJ2-1, with 10 bases matching TRBD2. Germline CDR1 is SGHRS and CDR2 is YFSETQ. The CDR3 consists of 17 residues. J lost 7 bases, V lost 2 bases, and 12 bases had no gene match. The CDR3 DNA reads as TGCGCCAGCAGCTTAGGGAGTAGCGGGAGGTCGGGGAATGAGCAGTTCTTC. Its protein product is CASSLGSSGRSGNEQFF.